The entry below describes one TCR beta chain. The target of this receptor is not known. One base away there is no much larger clone; base qualities are not given. Healthy HIV-negative adults with no recently reported acute infections or vaccinations were included as donors. Every donor was a Caucasian adult residing in Nashville, Tennessee, USA. Magnetic negative selection was used to enrich CD4+ T cells, after which naive cells were positively selected on CD45RA and the negative fraction became the memory subset. After blood collection by leukapheresis, PBMCs were isolated using Ficoll-Histopaque density gradient centrifugation and then cryopreserved in the vapor phase of liquid nitrogen. Purity and quantity of every magnetically sorted T cell population were checked by analytical flow cytometry. Genomic DNA was isolated from every sorted fraction and measured by UV absorbance on a Nanodrop 2000c.

This record belongs to a study of shared clonotypes between healthy human individuals (dated by TCRdb to 2019 to 2021). Regarding the complete study: Three men and a couple of women, aged 18 to 49 years, made up the cohort. To increase sequencing depth and limit assay-specific biases, TCR repertoire library preparation and sequencing were carried out by different laboratories using diverse techniques. To estimate repertoire size and how much clonotype sharing occurs between individuals, the study deeply sequenced the blood TCR repertoires of roughly 5 healthy adults. For each donor, CD4 naive and CD4 memory were each given three plates, CD8 naive was given two plates, and CD8 memory was given one plate. Leukapheresis yielded between about 0.94 and 9.5 billion PBMCs per donor.

Overall study results and their limits: Even with the large sequencing depth, rarefaction of the sorted-subset datasets indicated that sequencing was incomplete. Estimated clonotype richness was generally larger for naive than for memory subsets. Based on pairwise subsampling, the degree of clonotype sharing among donors was expected to be affected by sequencing depth. Because the study included only a small number of donors, the genetic and exposure-history diversity represented was limited. When a handful of donors were compared, the shared fraction of clonotypes was around 5% for naive CD4, 3.5% to 4% for naive CD8, 2.3% for memory CD4, and under 0.5% for memory CD8. Sampling was restricted to blood, and TCR repertoires in tissues likely differ from the TCR repertoires found in blood. Clonotypes shared by all four sorted-subset donors showed higher generation probabilities than non-shared clonotypes.

Using the deep immunoSEQ assay, multiplex PCR amplified TCR CDR3 regions from genomic DNA. Extracted genomic DNA from each cell subset was distributed evenly across all wells of several immunoSEQ 96-well plates, and each plate was treated as a replicate. For sorted subsets, about 200 ng genomic DNA, equal to 25,000 to 35,000 T cell genomes, was loaded into each replicate PCR. Purified libraries were measured with a Qubit 3.0 fluorometer, size-checked on a Bioanalyzer 2100, and measured again with the KAPA Library Quantification kit. Each immunoSEQ 96-well plate was sequenced on its own single-read 150-cycle Illumina NextSeq 550 flow cell. In the paper's pipeline: Because the immunoSEQ output held only junctional sequences and lacked quality scores, the filtering could not match the filtering applied to full-length reads. To assign V/J genes and CDR3, sequences were annotated against IMGT germline references using PyIR, a Python wrapper for IgBLAST v1.9. Reads with weak V/J assignments (E-value above 1e-6), missing CDR3, stop codons, out-of-frame junctions, or ambiguous translated residues were removed. A V3J clonotype was defined by an identical inferred V gene, J gene, and CDR3 amino acid sequence. The percentage overlap between two repertoires was calculated by dividing the number of shared unique clonotypes by the size of the smaller repertoire. Three approaches were used to assess repertoire richness: RTK rarefaction, the Chao1 estimator, and Recon v2.1 estimates of unobserved clonotypes. OLGA was used to compute generation probabilities for all TCRbeta clonotypes that the gDNA method yielded from four donors. This is the immuneACCESS table as TCRdb keeps it, with only in-frame sequences that have V and J called. A part of the clones is gone; compared with another copy, unresolved V genes explain less than half, and the rest is unexplained. V, J and clone size were drawn from that table, and D and trimming were deduced from the DNA. This sample lists about 610,000 clones; almost 97% were detected once. The leading ten clones occupy around 0.06% of the sample.

CDR1 SNHLY and CDR2 FYNNEI were looked up in the germline V gene. The CDR3 covers 14 residues, taking in both the cysteine and the phenylalanine. Just CDR3 DNA is preserved here, 42 bases in frame from base 1. Clipping removes 5 bases from V and 5 bases from J, with 5 as the unmatched junction base count. The sample was naive CD4+ T cells sorted from blood. The cell subset or site label for this specimen denotes: CD45RA+ positively selected. The clonotype originates from a young woman in good health. This chain is built from TRBV2 and TRBJ2-1, with TRBD1 identical over 8 junction bases. The CDR3 region: CASSRTGGHNEQFF. At the DNA level, the sequence is TGTGCCAGCAGTCGCACAGGGGGTCACAATGAGCAGTTCTTC.